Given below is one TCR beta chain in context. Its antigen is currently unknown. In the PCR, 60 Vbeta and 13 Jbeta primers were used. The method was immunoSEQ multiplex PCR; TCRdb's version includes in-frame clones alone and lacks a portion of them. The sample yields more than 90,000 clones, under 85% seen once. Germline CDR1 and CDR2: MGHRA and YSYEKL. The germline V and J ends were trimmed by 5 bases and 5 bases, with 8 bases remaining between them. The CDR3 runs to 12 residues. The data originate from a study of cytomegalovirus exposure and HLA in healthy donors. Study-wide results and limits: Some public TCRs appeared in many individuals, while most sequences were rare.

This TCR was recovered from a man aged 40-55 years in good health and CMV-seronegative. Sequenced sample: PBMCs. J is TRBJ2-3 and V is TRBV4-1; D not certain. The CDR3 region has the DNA TGCGCCAGCAGCAGTGCGGTAGATACGCAGTATTTT. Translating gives CASSSAVDTQYF.